This T cell receptor (beta chain) was retrieved from a study of identical twins. TCRdb re-analysed the 5' RACE reads in MiXCR, keeping a single row per CDR3 protein. The repertoire includes roughly 240,000 distinct CDR3 sequences, 6% to 8.5% of them detected once, and around 5% sits in the top ten. Broader study findings: Models underestimated out-of-frame TCR alpha sharing in monozygotic twins. Out-of-frame beta sequences exhibited a weaker degree of excess twin sharing.

CDR3 length: 20 amino acids. Trimming left V 1 base short and J 7 bases short, with 28 bases between. CDR1 is LGHDT, CDR2 YNNKEL, per germline (reference sequence). As for this clonotype: Its specificity is not known.

The sample also formed part of further work on yellow fever vaccine responses in identical twins.

The V call is TRBV3-1, the J call TRBJ2-2; maybe TRBD2 (7 bases). The source of this sequence is a woman between 18 and 29 years old in good health. The material sequenced was CD8+ T cells sorted from blood. This chain's CDR3 is CASSQGLEGGAIIIDGELFF. DNA for the CDR3: TGTGCCAGCAGCCAAGGTCTAGAAGGGGGGGCCATCATTATTGACGGGGAGCTGTTTTTT.